This T cell receptor (beta chain) was sequenced for a study of shared clonotypes between healthy human individuals. Study details: The plates for each donor numbered three CD4 naive, three CD4 memory, two CD8 naive and one CD8 memory.

With 5 bases clipped from V and 2 bases from J, the junction kept 3 bases outside the gene matches. Germline CDR1 and CDR2: MNHEY and SVGAGI. The length of the CDR3 is 14 residues. Comments on this clone: As yet, its antigen is unknown.

Participating donors were healthy, HIV-negative adults free of recent acute infections or vaccinations. Investigators divided CD4+ cells into CD45RA+ naive and CD45RA-negative memory subsets. The repertoire was sequenced with immunoSEQ multiplex PCR; TCRdb's copy has only in-frame clones and lacks some. The data contain a few million clones, roughly nine tenths of them singletons. Findings and limits, study-wide: Genetic and exposure-history diversity was limited by the small donor number.

The TCR sequence derives from a man younger than 35 in good health. The sample taken for sequencing was naive CD4+ T cells sorted from blood. As for subset: CD45RA+ positively selected. This chain links TRBV6-5 with TRBJ1-2; TRBD1 agrees at 9 bases. CDR3 in DNA: TGTGCCAGCAGTACCGGGACAGGGAACTATGGCTACACCTTC. Translating it yields CASSTGTGNYGYTF.